The clone carrying this TCR beta chain turned up a few times. Its antigen remains unidentified. Germline and junction disagree at one end, which may indicate a read error. Together with thyroid ultrasound, orbital computed tomography, serum thyroxine and TRAb, clinical symptoms were used for diagnoses. The CDR3 has 14 amino acids. Per the germline V gene, CDR1 is SNHLY and CDR2 is FYNNEI. This sample stems from a study of T cells in Graves' hyperthyroidism and ophthalmopathy. Findings and limits, study-wide: Model output signaled ophthalmopathy a median approximately 6 months ahead of onset.

What was amplified from RNA transcripts were TCR beta CDR3 regions. The HTBI primer set drove a first-round RT-PCR of the TCR CDR3. TCRdb independently ran MiXCR on the multiplex PCR reads; one entry per CDR3 protein. The profile covers about 360,000 distinct CDR3 sequences, with around 25% appearing a single time and less than 75% taken by the ten largest. This rearrangement joins TRBV2 to TRBJ2-2, with D possibly matching TRBD2 (5 bases). The specimen sequenced was blood. The clonotype comes from a man aged 45-65 years with Graves' hyperthyroidism. This chain's CDR3 is CASARLNTAGELVF. The CDR3 DNA reads as TGTGCCAGCGCCAGACTGAACACGGCCGGGGAGCTGGTTTTT.